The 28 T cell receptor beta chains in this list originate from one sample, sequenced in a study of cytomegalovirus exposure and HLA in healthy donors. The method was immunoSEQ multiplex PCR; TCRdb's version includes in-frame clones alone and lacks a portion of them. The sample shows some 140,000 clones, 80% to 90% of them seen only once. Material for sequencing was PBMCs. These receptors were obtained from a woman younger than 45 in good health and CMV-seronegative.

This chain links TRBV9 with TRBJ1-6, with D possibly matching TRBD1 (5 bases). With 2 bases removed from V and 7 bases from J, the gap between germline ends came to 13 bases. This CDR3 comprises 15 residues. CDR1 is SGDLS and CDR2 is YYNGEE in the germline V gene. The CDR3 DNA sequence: TGTGCCAGCAGCGTTCAGGGTACCCCCAATTCACCCCTCCACTTT. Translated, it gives CASSVQGTPNSPLHF. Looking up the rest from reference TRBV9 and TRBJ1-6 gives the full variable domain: DSGVTQTPKHLITATGQRVTLRCSPRSGDLSVYWYQQSLDQGLQFLIQYYNGEERAKGNILERFSAQQFPDLHSELNLSSLELGDSALYFCASSVQGTPNSPLHFGNGTRLTVT.

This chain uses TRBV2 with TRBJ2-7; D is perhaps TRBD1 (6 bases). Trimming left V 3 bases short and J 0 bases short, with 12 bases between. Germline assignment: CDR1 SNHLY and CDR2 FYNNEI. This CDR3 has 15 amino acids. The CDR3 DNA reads TGTGCCAGCAGTGATGCAGGGGTACCCTCCTACGAGCAGTACTTC. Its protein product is CASSDAGVPSYEQYF.

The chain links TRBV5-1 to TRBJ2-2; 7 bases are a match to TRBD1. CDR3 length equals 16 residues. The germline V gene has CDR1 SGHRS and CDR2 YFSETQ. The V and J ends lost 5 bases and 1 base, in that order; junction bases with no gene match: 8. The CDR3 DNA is TGCGCCAGCAGTAACAACAGGGGTGGGAACACCGGGGAGCTGTTTTTT. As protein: CASSNNRGGNTGELFF.

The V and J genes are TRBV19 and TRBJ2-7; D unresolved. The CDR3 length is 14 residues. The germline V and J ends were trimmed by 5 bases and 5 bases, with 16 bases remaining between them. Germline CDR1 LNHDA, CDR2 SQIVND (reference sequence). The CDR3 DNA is TGTGCCAGTAGTGGGCTGGATTTGAGTGACGAGCAGTACTTC. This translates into CASSGLDLSDEQYF.

The CDR3 spells CASSRDTGLGYGYTF. As DNA, the CDR3 is TGTGCCAGCAGCCGCGACACAGGGCTCGGCTATGGCTACACCTTC. The rearrangement links TRBV7-9 to TRBJ1-2; possible D gene TRBD1, 6 bases. The CDR3 is 15 amino acids. The germline gives CDR1 SEHNR, CDR2 FQNEAQ (reference sequence). V lost 5 bases and J 4 bases, leaving 17 bases between the germline ends.

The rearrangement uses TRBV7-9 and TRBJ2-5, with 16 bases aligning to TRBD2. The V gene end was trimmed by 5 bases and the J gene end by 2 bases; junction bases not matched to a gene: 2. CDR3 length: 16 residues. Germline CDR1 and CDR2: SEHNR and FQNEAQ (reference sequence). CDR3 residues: CASSPGLAGGQETQYF. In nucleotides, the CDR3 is TGTGCCAGCAGCCCGGGACTAGCGGGGGGGCAAGAGACCCAGTACTTC. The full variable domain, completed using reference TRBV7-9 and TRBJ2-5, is DTGVSQNPRHKITKRGQNVTFRCDPISEHNRLYWYRQTLGQGPEFLTYFQNEAQLEKSRLLSDRFSAERPKGSFSTLEIQRTEQGDSAMYLCASSPGLAGGQETQYFGPGTRLLVL.

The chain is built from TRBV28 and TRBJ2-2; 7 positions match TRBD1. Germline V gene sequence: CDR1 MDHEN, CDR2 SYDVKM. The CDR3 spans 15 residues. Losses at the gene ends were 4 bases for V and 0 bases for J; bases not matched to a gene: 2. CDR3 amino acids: CASSSGGTNTGELFF. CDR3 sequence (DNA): TGTGCCAGCAGTTCAGGGGGTACGAACACCGGGGAGCTGTTTTTT. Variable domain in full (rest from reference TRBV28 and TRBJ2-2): DVKVTQSSRYLVKRTGEKVFLECVQDMDHENMFWYRQDPGLGLRLIYFSYDVKMKEKGDIPEGYSVSREKKERFSLILESASTNQTSMYLCASSSGGTNTGELFFGEGSRLTVL.

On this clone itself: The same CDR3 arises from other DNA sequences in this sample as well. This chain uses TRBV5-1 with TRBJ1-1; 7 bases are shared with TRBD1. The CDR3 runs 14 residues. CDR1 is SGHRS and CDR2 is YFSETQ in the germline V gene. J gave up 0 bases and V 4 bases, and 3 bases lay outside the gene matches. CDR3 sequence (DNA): TGCGCCAGCAGCACGACAGGGTTGAACACTGAAGCTTTCTTT. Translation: CASSTTGLNTEAFF.

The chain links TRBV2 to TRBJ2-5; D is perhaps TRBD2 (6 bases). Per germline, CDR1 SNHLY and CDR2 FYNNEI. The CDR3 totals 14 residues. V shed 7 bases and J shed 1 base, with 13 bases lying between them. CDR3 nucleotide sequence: TGTGCCAGCACATATGGACTACTCCAAGAGACCCAGTACTTC. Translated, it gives CASTYGLLQETQYF.

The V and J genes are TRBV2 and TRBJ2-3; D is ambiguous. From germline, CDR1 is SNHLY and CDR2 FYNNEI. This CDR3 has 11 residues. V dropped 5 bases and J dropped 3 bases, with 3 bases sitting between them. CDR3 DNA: TGTGCCAGCAGTCCTACAGATACGCAGTATTTT. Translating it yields CASSPTDTQYF.

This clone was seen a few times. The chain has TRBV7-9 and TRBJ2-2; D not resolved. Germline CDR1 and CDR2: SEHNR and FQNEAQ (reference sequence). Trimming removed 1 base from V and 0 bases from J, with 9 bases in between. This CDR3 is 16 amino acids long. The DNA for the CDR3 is TGTGCCAGCAGCTTAGACACAATGACGAACACCGGGGAGCTGTTTTTT. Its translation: CASSLDTMTNTGELFF.

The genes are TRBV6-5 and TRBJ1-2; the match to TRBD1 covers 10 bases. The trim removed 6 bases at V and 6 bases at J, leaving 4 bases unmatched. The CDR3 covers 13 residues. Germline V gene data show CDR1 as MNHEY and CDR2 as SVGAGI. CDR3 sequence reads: CASSRDRGHGYTF. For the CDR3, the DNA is TGTGCCAGCAGCCGGGACAGGGGTCATGGCTACACCTTC.

The CDR3 loop is CAWSSRLAGASTDTQYF. The DNA for the CDR3 is TGTGCCTGGAGTTCGCGACTAGCGGGGGCCAGCACAGATACGCAGTATTTT. The rearrangement uses TRBV30 and TRBJ2-3, with 12 bases fitting TRBD2. The germline V gene encodes CDR1 GTSNPN and CDR2 SVGIG (reference sequence). CDR3 size: 17 residues. The trim removed 2 bases at V and 0 bases at J, leaving 6 bases unmatched.

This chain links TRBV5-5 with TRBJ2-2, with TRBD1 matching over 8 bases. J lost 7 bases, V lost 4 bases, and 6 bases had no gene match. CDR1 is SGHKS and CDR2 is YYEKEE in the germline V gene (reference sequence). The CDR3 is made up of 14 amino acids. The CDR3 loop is CASSLQGAIGELFF. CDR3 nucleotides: TGTGCCAGCAGCCTCCAGGGGGCCATCGGGGAGCTGTTTTTT.

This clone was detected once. Here the CDR3 reads CASSWTSGGAETQYF. The CDR3 bases are TGTGCCAGCAGTTGGACTAGCGGGGGGGCCGAGACCCAGTACTTC. V gene TRBV6-5 combines with J gene TRBJ2-5; TRBD2 matches 15 bases. J gave up 5 bases and V 4 bases, and 2 bases lay outside the gene matches. The germline CDR1 and CDR2 sequences are MNHEY and SVGAGI. This CDR3 comprises 15 residues.

CDR3 sequence (DNA): TGTGCCAGCAGCTTAGGGCGGCGGACTAGCTCCTATAATTCACCCCTCCACTTT. Translation: CASSLGRRTSSYNSPLHF. The V gene is TRBV7-6, the J gene TRBJ1-6, with no clear D. V was clipped by 1 base and J by 0 bases, with 13 bases between them. This CDR3 region has 18 residues. Germline V lookup: CDR1 SGHVS, CDR2 FNYEAQ.

CDR3 sequence: CASALVRGYNEQFF. CDR3 in DNA: TGTGCCAGCGCCCTTGTAAGGGGGTACAATGAGCAGTTCTTC. The chain carries TRBV6-5 and TRBJ2-1, with a weak D call TRBD1 (6 bases). The CDR3 totals 14 residues. The germline gives CDR1 MNHEY, CDR2 SVGAGI. V was shortened by 8 bases and J by 4 bases, with 15 bases between the two germline ends.

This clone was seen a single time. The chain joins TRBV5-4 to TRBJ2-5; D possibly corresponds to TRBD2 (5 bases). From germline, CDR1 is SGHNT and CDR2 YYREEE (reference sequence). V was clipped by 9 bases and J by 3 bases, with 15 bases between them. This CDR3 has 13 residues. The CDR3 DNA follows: TGTGCCACCCAGCCGGGGAACGAAGAGACCCAGTACTTC. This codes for CATQPGNEETQYF.

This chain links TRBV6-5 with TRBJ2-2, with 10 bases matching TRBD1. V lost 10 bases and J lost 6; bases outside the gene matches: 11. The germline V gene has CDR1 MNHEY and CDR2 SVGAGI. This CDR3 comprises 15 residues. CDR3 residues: CATTRTGGGPGELFF. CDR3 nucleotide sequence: TGTGCCACCACCCGGACAGGGGGAGGCCCCGGGGAGCTGTTTTTT.

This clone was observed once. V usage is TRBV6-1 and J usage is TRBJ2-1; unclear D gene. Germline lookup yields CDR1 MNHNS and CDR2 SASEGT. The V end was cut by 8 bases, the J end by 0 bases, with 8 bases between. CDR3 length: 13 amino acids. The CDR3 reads CASGDPSYNEQFF. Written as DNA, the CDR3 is TGTGCCAGCGGAGACCCCTCCTACAATGAGCAGTTCTTC.

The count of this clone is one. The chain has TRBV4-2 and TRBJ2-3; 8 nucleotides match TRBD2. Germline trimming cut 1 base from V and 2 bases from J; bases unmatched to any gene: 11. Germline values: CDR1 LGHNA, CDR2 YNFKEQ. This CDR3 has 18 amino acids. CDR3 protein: CASSQGPGRGGVTDTQYF. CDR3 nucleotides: TGTGCCAGCAGCCAAGGCCCCGGGAGGGGGGGGGTCACAGATACGCAGTATTTT.

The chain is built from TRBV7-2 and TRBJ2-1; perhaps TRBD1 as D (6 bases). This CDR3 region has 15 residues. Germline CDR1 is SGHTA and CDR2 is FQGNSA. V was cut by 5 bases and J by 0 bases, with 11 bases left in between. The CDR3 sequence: CASSLTGFSYNEQFF. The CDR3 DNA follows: TGTGCCAGCAGCCTAACAGGGTTCTCCTACAATGAGCAGTTCTTC.

This CDR3 reads CASSWDFRPGANVLTF. CDR3 coding DNA: TGTGCCAGCAGTTGGGACTTTCGGCCTGGGGCCAACGTCCTGACTTTC. The chain links TRBV6-5 to TRBJ2-6; D perhaps matches TRBD2 (6 bases). Germline CDR1 reads MNHEY; CDR2 reads SVGAGI. Trimming took off 4 bases at V and 2 bases at J, with 12 bases between the two ends. CDR3 length equals 16 residues.

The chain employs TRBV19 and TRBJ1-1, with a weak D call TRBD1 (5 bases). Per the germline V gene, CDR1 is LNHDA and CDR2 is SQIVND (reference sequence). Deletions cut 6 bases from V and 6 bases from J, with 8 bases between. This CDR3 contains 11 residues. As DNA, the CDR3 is TGTGCCAGTAGGAGACAGTCTGAAGCTTTCTTT. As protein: CASRRQSEAFF.

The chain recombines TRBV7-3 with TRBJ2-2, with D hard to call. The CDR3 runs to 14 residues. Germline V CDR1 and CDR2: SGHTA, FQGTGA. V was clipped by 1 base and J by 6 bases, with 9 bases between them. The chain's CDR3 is CASSLNLRSGELFF. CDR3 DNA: TGTGCCAGCAGCTTAAACTTGAGGTCCGGGGAGCTGTTTTTT.

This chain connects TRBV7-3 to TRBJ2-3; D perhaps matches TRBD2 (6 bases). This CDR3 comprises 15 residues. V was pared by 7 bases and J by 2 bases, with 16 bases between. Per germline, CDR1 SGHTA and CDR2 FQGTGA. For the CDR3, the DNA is TGTGCCAGCACCCCTCGCGGGGACCCCACAGATACGCAGTATTTT. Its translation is CASTPRGDPTDTQYF.

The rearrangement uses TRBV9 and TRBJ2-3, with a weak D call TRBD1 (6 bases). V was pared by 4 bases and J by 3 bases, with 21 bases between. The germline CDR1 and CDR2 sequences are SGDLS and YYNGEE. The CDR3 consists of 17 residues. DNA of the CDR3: TGTGCCAGCAGCCCCCGTGGGTCATCCAGGGGAACAGATACGCAGTATTTT. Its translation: CASSPRGSSRGTDTQYF.

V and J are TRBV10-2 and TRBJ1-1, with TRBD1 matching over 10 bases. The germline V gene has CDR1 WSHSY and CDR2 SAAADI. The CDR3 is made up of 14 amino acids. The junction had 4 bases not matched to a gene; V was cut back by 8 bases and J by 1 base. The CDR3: CASRDRGPNTEAFF. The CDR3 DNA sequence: TGCGCCAGCCGAGACAGGGGGCCGAACACTGAAGCTTTCTTT.